This TCR beta chain emerged from a study of cytomegalovirus exposure and HLA in healthy donors. Background on the study: A prior analysis found about 110 million unique TCR beta sequences from 150 million to 200 million T cells.

Those who donated were healthy bone marrow donors. This clone was found a few times. Its antigen is not identified. Study-level findings and limits: Among immune exposure information, only CMV serostatus was available. Reports described diagnosis of cytomegalovirus status by the classifier as highly specific and sensitive.

PCR employed 60 Vbeta and 13 Jbeta primers. Generated by immunoSEQ multiplex PCR, the TCRdb table keeps only in-frame clones and is missing some. Here the sample spans 63,000 or so clones, roughly three quarters being singletons. The germline gives CDR1 SGHNT, CDR2 YENEEA. The CDR3 consists of 17 residues. V shed 5 bases and J 2 bases; nucleotides not matched to a gene: 12. This sequence originates from a woman aged 25 to 39 in good health and CMV-seronegative. Sequences were obtained from PBMCs. The V and J genes are TRBV11-3 and TRBJ2-3, with 8 bases identical to TRBD2. The CDR3 DNA reads as TGTGCCAGCAGCACCAGGGAGACTAGCGCCGTCACAGATACGCAGTATTTT. Residues: CASSTRETSAVTDTQYF. Supplemented by reference TRBV11-3 and TRBJ2-3, the full variable domain reads EAGVVQSPRYKIIEKKQPVAFWCNPISGHNTLYWYLQNLGQGPELLIRYENEEAVDDSQLPKDRFSAERLKGVDSTLKIQPAELGDSAVYLCASSTRETSAVTDTQYFGPGTRLTVL.